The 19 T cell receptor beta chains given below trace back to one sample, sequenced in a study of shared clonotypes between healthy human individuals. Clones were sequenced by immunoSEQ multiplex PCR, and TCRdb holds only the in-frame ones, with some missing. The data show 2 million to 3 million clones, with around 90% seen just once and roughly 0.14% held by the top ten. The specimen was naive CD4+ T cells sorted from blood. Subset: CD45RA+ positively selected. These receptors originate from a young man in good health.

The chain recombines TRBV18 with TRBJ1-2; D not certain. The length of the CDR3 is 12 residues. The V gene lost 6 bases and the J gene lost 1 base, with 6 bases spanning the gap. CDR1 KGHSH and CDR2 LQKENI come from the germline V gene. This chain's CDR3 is CASSEGNYGYTF. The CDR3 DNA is TGTGCCAGCTCGGAGGGTAACTATGGCTACACCTTC. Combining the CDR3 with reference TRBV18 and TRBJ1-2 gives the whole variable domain NAGVMQNPRHLVRRRGQEARLRCSPMKGHSHVYWYRQLPEEGLKFMVYLQKENIIDESGMPKERFSAEFPKEGPSILRIQQVVRGDSAAYFCASSEGNYGYTFGSGTRLTVV.

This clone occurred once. The CDR3 DNA reads TGTGCCAGCAGCCCGGACAGGGGGCTGGGGCAGCCCCAGCATTTT. Translated: CASSPDRGLGQPQHF. The V call is TRBV7-2, the J call TRBJ1-5, with 11 bases matching TRBD1. Germline lookup yields CDR1 SGHTA and CDR2 FQGNSA. The CDR3 spans 15 residues. The V gene end was trimmed by 5 bases and the J gene end by 7 bases; junction bases not matched to a gene: 7.

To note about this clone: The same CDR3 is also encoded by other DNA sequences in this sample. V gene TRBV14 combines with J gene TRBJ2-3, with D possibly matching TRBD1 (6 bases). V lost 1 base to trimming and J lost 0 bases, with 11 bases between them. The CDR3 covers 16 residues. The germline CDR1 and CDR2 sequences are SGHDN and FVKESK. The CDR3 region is CASSQAPGASTDTQYF. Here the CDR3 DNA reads TGTGCCAGCAGCCAAGCACCAGGGGCTAGCACAGATACGCAGTATTTT.

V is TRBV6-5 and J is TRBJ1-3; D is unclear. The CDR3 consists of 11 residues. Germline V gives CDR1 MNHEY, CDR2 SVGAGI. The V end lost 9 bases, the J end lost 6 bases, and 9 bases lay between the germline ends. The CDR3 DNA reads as TGTGCCAGTCGATTTGAAAACACCATATATTTT. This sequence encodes CASRFENTIYF.

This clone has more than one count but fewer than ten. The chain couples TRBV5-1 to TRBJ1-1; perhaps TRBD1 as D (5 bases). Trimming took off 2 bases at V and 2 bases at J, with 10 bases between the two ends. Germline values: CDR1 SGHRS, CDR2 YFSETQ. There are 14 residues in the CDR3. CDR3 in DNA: TGCGCCAGCAGCTTCGAGGGGACCAACACTGAAGCTTTCTTT. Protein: CASSFEGTNTEAFF. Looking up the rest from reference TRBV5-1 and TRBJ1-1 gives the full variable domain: KAGVTQTPRYLIKTRGQQVTLSCSPISGHRSVSWYQQTPGQGLQFLFEYFSETQRNKGNFPGRFSGRQFSNSRSEMNVSTLELGDSALYLCASSFEGTNTEAFFGQGTRLTVV.

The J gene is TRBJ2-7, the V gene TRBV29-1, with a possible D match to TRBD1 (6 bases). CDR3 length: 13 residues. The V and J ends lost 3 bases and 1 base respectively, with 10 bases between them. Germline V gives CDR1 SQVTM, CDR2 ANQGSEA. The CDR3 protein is CSVDRDNSYEQYF. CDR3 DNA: TGCAGCGTTGACCGGGACAATTCCTACGAGCAGTACTTC.

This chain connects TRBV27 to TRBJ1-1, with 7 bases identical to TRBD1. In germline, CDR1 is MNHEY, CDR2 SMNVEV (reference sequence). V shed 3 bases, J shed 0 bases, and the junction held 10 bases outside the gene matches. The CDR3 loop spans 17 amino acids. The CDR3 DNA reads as TGTGCCAGCAGTTTTTCCCCAGGGGGTATTTTGAACACTGAAGCTTTCTTT. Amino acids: CASSFSPGGILNTEAFF.

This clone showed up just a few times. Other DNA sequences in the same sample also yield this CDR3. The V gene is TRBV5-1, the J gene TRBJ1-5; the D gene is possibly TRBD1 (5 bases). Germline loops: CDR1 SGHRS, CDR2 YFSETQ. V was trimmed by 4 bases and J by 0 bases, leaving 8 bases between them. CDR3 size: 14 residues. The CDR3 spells CASSPGGSNQPQHF. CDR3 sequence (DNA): TGCGCCAGCAGCCCGGGGGGTAGCAATCAGCCCCAGCATTTT.

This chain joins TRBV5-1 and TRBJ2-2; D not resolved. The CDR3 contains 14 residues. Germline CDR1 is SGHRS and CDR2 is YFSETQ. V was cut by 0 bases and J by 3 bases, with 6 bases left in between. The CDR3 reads CASSLGMDTGELFF. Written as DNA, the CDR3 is TGCGCCAGCAGCTTGGGGATGGACACCGGGGAGCTGTTTTTT.

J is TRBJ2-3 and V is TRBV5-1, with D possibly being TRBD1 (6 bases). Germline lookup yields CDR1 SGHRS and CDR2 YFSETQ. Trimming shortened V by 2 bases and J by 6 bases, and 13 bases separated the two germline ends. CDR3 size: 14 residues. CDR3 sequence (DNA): TGCGCCAGCAGCTTCAGAACAGGGCTGGATACGCAGTATTTT. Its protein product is CASSFRTGLDTQYF.

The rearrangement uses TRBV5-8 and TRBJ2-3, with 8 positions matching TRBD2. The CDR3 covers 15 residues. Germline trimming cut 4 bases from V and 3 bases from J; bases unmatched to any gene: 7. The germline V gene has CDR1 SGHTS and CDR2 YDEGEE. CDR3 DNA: TGTGCCAGCAGCCCGGGGGGGGGTCTGACAGATACGCAGTATTTT. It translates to CASSPGGGLTDTQYF.

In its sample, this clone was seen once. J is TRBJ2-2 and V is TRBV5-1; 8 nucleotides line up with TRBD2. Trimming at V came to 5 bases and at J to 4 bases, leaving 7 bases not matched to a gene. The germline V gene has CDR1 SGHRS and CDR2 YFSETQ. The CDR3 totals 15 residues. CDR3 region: CASRDSGRGTGELFF. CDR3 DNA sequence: TGCGCCAGCAGGGACAGCGGGAGAGGCACCGGGGAGCTGTTTTTT. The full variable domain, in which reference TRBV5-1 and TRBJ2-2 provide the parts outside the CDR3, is KAGVTQTPRYLIKTRGQQVTLSCSPISGHRSVSWYQQTPGQGLQFLFEYFSETQRNKGNFPGRFSGRQFSNSRSEMNVSTLELGDSALYLCASRDSGRGTGELFFGEGSRLTVL.

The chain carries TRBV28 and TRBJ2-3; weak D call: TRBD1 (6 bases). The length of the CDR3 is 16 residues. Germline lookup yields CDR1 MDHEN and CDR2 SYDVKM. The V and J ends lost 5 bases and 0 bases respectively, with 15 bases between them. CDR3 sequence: CASSDPGGPSTDTQYF. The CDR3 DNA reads TGTGCCAGCAGTGACCCTGGGGGCCCTAGCACAGATACGCAGTATTTT. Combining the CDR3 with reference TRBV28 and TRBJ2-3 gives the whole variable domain DVKVTQSSRYLVKRTGEKVFLECVQDMDHENMFWYRQDPGLGLRLIYFSYDVKMKEKGDIPEGYSVSREKKERFSLILESASTNQTSMYLCASSDPGGPSTDTQYFGPGTRLTVL.

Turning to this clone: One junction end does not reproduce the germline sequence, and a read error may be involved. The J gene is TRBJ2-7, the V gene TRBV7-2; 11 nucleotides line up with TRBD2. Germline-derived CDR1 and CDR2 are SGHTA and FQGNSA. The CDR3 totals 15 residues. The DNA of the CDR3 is TGTGCCAGCAGCCCAGGGACTAGCGGCTACTACGGGCAGTACTTC. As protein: CASSPGTSGYYGQYF.

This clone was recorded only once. As DNA, the CDR3 is TGTGCCAGCAGTTTTTTTCCAGGGCGGAACACTGAAGCTTTCTTT. It encodes CASSFFPGRNTEAFF. The chain links TRBV27 to TRBJ1-1; perhaps TRBD1 as D (5 bases). V was cut by 3 bases and J by 1 base, with 12 bases left in between. This CDR3 spans 15 amino acids. Per the germline V gene, CDR1 is MNHEY and CDR2 is SMNVEV (reference sequence).

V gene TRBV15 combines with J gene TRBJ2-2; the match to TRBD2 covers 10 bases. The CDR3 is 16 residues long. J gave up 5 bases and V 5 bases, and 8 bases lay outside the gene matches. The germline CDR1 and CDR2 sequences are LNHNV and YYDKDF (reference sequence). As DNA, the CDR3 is TGTGCCACCAGCTCCGGAGCGACTAGCGGGACCGGGGAGCTGTTTTTT. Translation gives CATSSGATSGTGELFF.

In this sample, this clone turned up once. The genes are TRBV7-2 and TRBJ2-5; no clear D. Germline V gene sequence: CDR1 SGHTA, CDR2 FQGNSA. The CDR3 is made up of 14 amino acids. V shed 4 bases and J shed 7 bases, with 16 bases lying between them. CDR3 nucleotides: TGTGCCAGCAGCTCTGAGACTCCCCTCGGGACCCAGTACTTC. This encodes CASSSETPLGTQYF.

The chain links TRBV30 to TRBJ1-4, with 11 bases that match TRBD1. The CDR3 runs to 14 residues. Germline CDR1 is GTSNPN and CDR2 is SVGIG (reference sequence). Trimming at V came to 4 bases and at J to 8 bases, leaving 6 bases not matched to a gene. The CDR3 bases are TGTGCCTGGAACCTGGGACAGGGGGGCGAAAAACTGTTTTTT. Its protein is CAWNLGQGGEKLFF.

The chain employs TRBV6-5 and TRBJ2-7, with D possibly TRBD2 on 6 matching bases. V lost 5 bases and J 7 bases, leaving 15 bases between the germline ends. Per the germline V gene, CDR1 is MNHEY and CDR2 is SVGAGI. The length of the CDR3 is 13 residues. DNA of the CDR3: TGTGCCAGCAGTACCGGGGGAAAGAAGGAGCAGTACTTC. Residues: CASSTGGKKEQYF.